The rows below give T cell receptor beta chains drawn from one sample of a study of cytomegalovirus exposure and HLA in healthy donors. The protocol was immunoSEQ multiplex PCR, while the TCRdb copy is restricted to in-frame clones and leaves out a portion. The data show about 93,000 clones, just over 75% seen once. Sequenced sample: PBMCs. The receptors here all came from a man aged 25-40 years in good health and CMV-seronegative. Each CDR3 is given with its conserved first and last residue. A D gene is named only where the DNA matches it firmly. The size entry is marked missing in some rows and otherwise reads once, few, many or a size class.

cdr3_nt,cdr3_aa,clone_size,d_call,v_call,j_call
TGTGCCAGCAGCCCCGGGACAGGGGTCAATGGTGCTGAAGCTTTCTTT,CASSPGTGVNGAEAFF,-,TRBD1,TRBV5-6,TRBJ1-1
TGCGCCAGCAGCACACAGGGAGGGACTGAAGCTTTCTTT,CASSTQGGTEAFF,-,-,TRBV5-1,TRBJ1-1
TGTGCCAGCAGCTTACTTAGGACAGAGATGAACACTGAAGCTTTCTTT,CASSLLRTEMNTEAFF,-,-,TRBV7-3,TRBJ1-1
TGTGCCAGCAGCTTACGGGGCAATCAGCCCCAGCATTTT,CASSLRGNQPQHF,-,-,TRBV7-2,TRBJ1-5
TGCGCCAGCAGCTTGGGAAATTCCCGAAGGGGCTGGTCCACTGAAGCTTTCTTT,CASSLGNSRRGWSTEAFF,-,-,TRBV5-1,TRBJ1-1
TGTGCCAGTAGTATTCCAGGGCAGCCGGGAGCTTTCTTT,CASSIPGQPGAFF,-,-,TRBV19,TRBJ1-1
TGTGCCAGTAAACCGGGGGGTCTCTCCTGCGAGCAGTACTTC,CASKPGGLSCEQYF,-,TRBD2,TRBV19,TRBJ2-7
TGTGCCAGCTCACCACGCAGGGGCAATCAGCCCCAGCATTTT,CASSPRRGNQPQHF,-,-,TRBV18,TRBJ1-5
TGTGCCAGCACCAATTACGGGAGTGAGGGGCTGGGGCAGTACTTC,CASTNYGSEGLGQYF,few,-,TRBV5-8,TRBJ2-7
TGTGCCAGCAGCCCGGGTCCCGGTGGTGAAGCTTTCTTT,CASSPGPGGEAFF,-,-,TRBV2,TRBJ1-1
TGTGCTACCTCCGGGACAGGATCGATGAACACTGAAGCTTTCTTT,CATSGTGSMNTEAFF,-,TRBD1,TRBV15,TRBJ1-1
TGTGCCAGTAGTACCCTGGGACTAGCAAAATCAGGGGAGACCCAGTACTTC,CASSTLGLAKSGETQYF,-,TRBD2,TRBV19,TRBJ2-5
TGTGCCAGCAGTTTACAGGGGGCCAAAAACATTCAGTACTTC,CASSLQGAKNIQYF,-,-,TRBV28,TRBJ2-4
TGTGCCAGCAGTTACGCAGGGAGGGAATTAGTTGGCTACACCTTC,CASSYAGRELVGYTF,-,-,TRBV6-5,TRBJ1-2
TGTGCCAGCTCACCAGTCGCATTAACAGGGAACTATGGCTACACCTTC,CASSPVALTGNYGYTF,-,-,TRBV18,TRBJ1-2
TGTTCCAGCAGCCGCGGGGGGGTTCTGACAGATACGCAGTATTTT,CSSSRGGVLTDTQYF,once,TRBD2,TRBV7-9,TRBJ2-3
TGTGCCAGCAGTCGCCCTCGACAGGCCGTGGGACCTGGAAACACCATATATTTT,CASSRPRQAVGPGNTIYF,-,-,TRBV2,TRBJ1-3
TGTGCCAGCAGCGTAGGCGGGGGTACAGTCTACGAGCAGTACTTC,CASSVGGGTVYEQYF,-,TRBD2,TRBV9,TRBJ2-7
TGTGCCAGCAGCTTAGTAGGCGGGCCAGATACGCAGTATTTT,CASSLVGGPDTQYF,-,-,TRBV7-6,TRBJ2-3
TGTGCCAGCAGCTTAAACAATATTGGCCCGAACACTGAAGCTTTCTTT,CASSLNNIGPNTEAFF,few,-,TRBV11-3,TRBJ1-1
TGTGCCAGCAGTTTATTGGGACAGGGAAACACTGAAGCTTTCTTT,CASSLLGQGNTEAFF,-,TRBD1,TRBV27,TRBJ1-1
TGTTCCAGCAGCTTAGGTAGCTACGAGCAGTACTTC,CSSSLGSYEQYF,-,-,TRBV7-9,TRBJ2-7
TGTGCCAGCAGCCAAGATCTGGGACAACCAAACTATGGCTACACCTTC,CASSQDLGQPNYGYTF,-,-,TRBV4-2,TRBJ1-2
TGTGCCAGCAGTGGAGTCGCTGAGCAGTTCTTC,CASSGVAEQFF,-,-,TRBV25-1,TRBJ2-1
TGCGCCAGCAGCCAAGATCCGGGGACAGGCTATGGCTACACCTTC,CASSQDPGTGYGYTF,once,TRBD1,TRBV4-3,TRBJ1-2
TGCGCCAGCAGCCAAGTAGCGGGAGGGCCAAATACGCAGTATTTT,CASSQVAGGPNTQYF,-,TRBD2,TRBV4-1,TRBJ2-3
TGTGCCAGCAGTCCACGGACAGGGGAGTACGGCTACACCTTC,CASSPRTGEYGYTF,-,TRBD1,TRBV6-5,TRBJ1-2
TGTGCCAGTAGTACCCAGGGGTTGGTTGTTGATACGCAGTATTTT,CASSTQGLVVDTQYF,-,-,TRBV19,TRBJ2-3
TGTGCCAGCTCTCTCGGACAGGGGAACACTGAAGCTTTCTTT,CASSLGQGNTEAFF,-,TRBD1,TRBV18,TRBJ1-1
TGTGCCAGTAGTGCCCATAGCGGGGCCCTGAAGACCCAGTACTTC,CASSAHSGALKTQYF,-,TRBD2,TRBV19,TRBJ2-5
TGTGCCAGCAGTTTCCATGGACAGGTTGCAACTAATGAAAAACTGTTTTTT,CASSFHGQVATNEKLFF,-,TRBD1,TRBV27,TRBJ1-4
TGTGCCAGCACCCAAACCGGGACAGGGATGATGAATACGCAGTATTTT,CASTQTGTGMMNTQYF,once,TRBD1,TRBV28,TRBJ2-3
TGTGCCAGTACCTATGGTACCCCTAATCAGCCCCAGCATTTT,CASTYGTPNQPQHF,-,-,TRBV19,TRBJ1-5
TGTGCCAGCAGCCAAGGTGTAAGGGGCACGTCAGCTGAAGCTTTCTTT,CASSQGVRGTSAEAFF,few,-,TRBV4-2,TRBJ1-1
TGCGCCAGCAGCCAAGAGCAGGGCATGAACACTGAAGCTTTCTTT,CASSQEQGMNTEAFF,-,-,TRBV4-1,TRBJ1-1
TGTGCCAGCAGTGGACAGACAACTAATGAAAAACTGTTTTTT,CASSGQTTNEKLFF,-,-,TRBV6-1,TRBJ1-4
TGCGCCAGCAGCCCGCGGGACAGCACAACAGATACGCAGTATTTT,CASSPRDSTTDTQYF,-,-,TRBV5-1,TRBJ2-3
TGTGCCAGCAGCCCTTCTGGTCAGGGTCCCTACAATGAGCAGTTCTTC,CASSPSGQGPYNEQFF,-,-,TRBV7-9,TRBJ2-1
TGTGCCAGCAGCGTAGGGCCGCTGAACACTGAAGCTTTCTTT,CASSVGPLNTEAFF,-,-,TRBV9,TRBJ1-1
TGTGCCAGCAGTATTCCCCCAGGGGGTACGCTTGGCTACACCTTC,CASSIPPGGTLGYTF,-,TRBD1,TRBV28,TRBJ1-2
TGTGCCAGCAGCTTCCAGGGTTCTACCTACGAGCAGTACTTC,CASSFQGSTYEQYF,-,-,TRBV5-4,TRBJ2-7
TGTGCCAGCAGCTTAACGGGGGCTAGCGGGGGGCCGACAGATACGCAGTATTTT,CASSLTGASGGPTDTQYF,-,TRBD2,TRBV7-3,TRBJ2-3
TGCGCCAGCAGAGATAGCGTCACCGGGGAGCTGTTTTTT,CASRDSVTGELFF,-,-,TRBV10-1,TRBJ2-2
TGTGCTAGTGGTTTGGCAACCAACAGGGATCAGCCCCAGCATTTT,CASGLATNRDQPQHF,-,-,TRBV12-5,TRBJ1-5
TGTGCCAGCAGCCAGGACAGGGGGCTTGTGGACACTGAAGCTTTCTTT,CASSQDRGLVDTEAFF,-,TRBD1,TRBV7-9,TRBJ1-1
TGTGCCAGCAGCTTAGCGCGGACAGGGTTCACTGAAGCTTTCTTT,CASSLARTGFTEAFF,-,TRBD1,TRBV7-2,TRBJ1-1
TGCGCCAGCAGCTTGCAGGATAACTATGGCTACACCTTC,CASSLQDNYGYTF,-,-,TRBV5-1,TRBJ1-2
TGTGCCAGCAGCTCCGACAGCCACTATGGCTACACCTTC,CASSSDSHYGYTF,-,-,TRBV6-5,TRBJ1-2
TGCGCCAGCAGCTCCCTTGGACAGGGGAATAATTCACCCCTCCACTTT,CASSSLGQGNNSPLHF,-,TRBD1,TRBV5-1,TRBJ1-6
TGCGCCAGCAGCCCAAGGGCTAGCGGTTCCTACGAGCAGTACTTC,CASSPRASGSYEQYF,-,TRBD2,TRBV4-3,TRBJ2-7
TGTGCCAGCAGCTTAGCCGGACTAGCGGAGAAGTCAGATACGCAGTATTTT,CASSLAGLAEKSDTQYF,-,TRBD2,TRBV7-9,TRBJ2-3
TGTGCCATCAGGGGGACAGGGGAGAGCACTGAAGCTTTCTTT,CAIRGTGESTEAFF,-,TRBD1,TRBV10-3,TRBJ1-1
TGTGCCAGCAGTTCCGGGACTAGCGGGAGGAAGACCCAGTACTTC,CASSSGTSGRKTQYF,-,TRBD2,TRBV27,TRBJ2-5
TGTGCCAGCAGCTTGGAGGGGTCCACTGAAGCTTTCTTT,CASSLEGSTEAFF,-,-,TRBV5-4,TRBJ1-1
TGTGCCAGCAGCCTCTATCTAGCGGGGCTCGGGGAGCTGTTTTTT,CASSLYLAGLGELFF,few,TRBD2,TRBV6-1,TRBJ2-2